What follows are 23 T cell receptor beta chains derived from one specimen sequenced in a study of blood T cell repertoires in COVID-19. Libraries were prepared by immunoSEQ multiplex PCR; TCRdb keeps only in-frame clonotypes and omits some of them. The table has about 220,000 clones, more than 65% seen once; the top ten hold about 3.6%. Sequenced input: peripheral blood. These receptors were taken from an elderly woman with acute or convalescent COVID-19.

The chain carries TRBV28 and TRBJ1-5, with D maybe TRBD1 (5 bases). CDR1 is MDHEN and CDR2 is SYDVKM in the germline V gene. The CDR3 sequence is 16 residues long. Deletions cut 4 bases from V and 0 bases from J, with 13 bases between. CDR3: CASSSPPQGSNQPQHF. The DNA for the CDR3 is TGTGCCAGCAGTTCACCCCCTCAGGGTAGCAATCAGCCCCAGCATTTT.

This rearrangement joins TRBV7-9 to TRBJ1-2; 9 positions match TRBD1. The CDR3 runs 18 residues. CDR1 and CDR2 from the germline V gene are SEHNR and FQNEAQ (reference sequence). Trimming cost V 4 bases and J 5 bases; bases outside gene matches: 17. CDR3 DNA sequence: TGTGCCAGCAGCTCAAACCCGCACACAGGGGGCGAGCGATATGGCTACACCTTC. Protein product: CASSSNPHTGGERYGYTF.

The rearrangement uses TRBV2 and TRBJ2-7, with D perhaps TRBD2 (6 bases). Trimming took off 4 bases at V and 5 bases at J, with 15 bases between the two ends. Looked up from germline, CDR1 is SNHLY and CDR2 is FYNNEI. The CDR3 sequence is 14 residues long. The CDR3 sequence: CASSVGGPIDEQYF. Written as DNA, the CDR3 is TGTGCCAGCAGTGTGGGGGGTCCCATTGACGAGCAGTACTTC. The full variable domain, in which reference TRBV2 and TRBJ2-7 provide the parts outside the CDR3, is EPEVTQTPSHQVTQMGQEVILRCVPISNHLYFYWYRQILGQKVEFLVSFYNNEISEKSEIFDDQFSVERPDGSNFTLKIRSTKLEDSAMYFCASSVGGPIDEQYFGPGTRLTVT.

The rearrangement uses TRBV6-1 and TRBJ2-7; possibly TRBD2 for D (6 bases). The CDR3 loop spans 13 amino acids. Trimming pared 2 bases from V and 3 bases from J, leaving 8 bases between. CDR1 is MNHNS, CDR2 SASEGT, per germline. CDR3 sequence (DNA): TGTGCCAGCAGTGAAAGGAGGGGCTACGAGCAGTACTTC. Amino acids: CASSERRGYEQYF.

V and J are TRBV7-9 and TRBJ2-7, with no clear D. The V end was cut by 1 base, the J end by 4 bases, with 14 bases between. CDR3 length: 15 amino acids. In germline, CDR1 is SEHNR, CDR2 FQNEAQ (reference sequence). The CDR3 DNA follows: TGTGCCAGCAGCTTAGGGCAGTCTGGGCCGTACGAGCAGTACTTC. This codes for CASSLGQSGPYEQYF.

This clone has only a few counts. The chain joins TRBV10-3 to TRBJ1-4, with D tentatively TRBD1 (5 bases). The CDR3 contains 12 residues. The germline gives CDR1 ENHRY, CDR2 SYGVKD. The V end was cut by 8 bases, the J end by 4 bases, with 8 bases between. The CDR3 DNA reads TGTGCCATCGGAGGGGATAATGAAAAACTGTTTTTT. Amino acids: CAIGGDNEKLFF.

Points on this clone: The identical CDR3 is also encoded by other nucleotide sequences in the sample. J is TRBJ1-1 and V is TRBV9; D is ambiguous. Trimming removed 0 bases at V and 0 bases at J, with 6 bases between. This CDR3 spans 14 amino acids. Germline V gene sequence: CDR1 SGDLS, CDR2 YYNGEE. As DNA, the CDR3 is TGTGCCAGCAGCGTAGCCCCAATGAACACTGAAGCTTTCTTT. The encoded protein is CASSVAPMNTEAFF. The full variable domain, with the rest looked up from reference TRBV9 and TRBJ1-1, is DSGVTQTPKHLITATGQRVTLRCSPRSGDLSVYWYQQSLDQGLQFLIQYYNGEERAKGNILERFSAQQFPDLHSELNLSSLELGDSALYFCASSVAPMNTEAFFGQGTRLTVV.

This chain uses TRBV28 with TRBJ1-2, with D possibly being TRBD1 (6 bases). Germline CDR1 is MDHEN and CDR2 is SYDVKM. The CDR3 has 15 residues. V was trimmed by 2 bases and J by 4 bases, leaving 14 bases between them. The CDR3 here is CASSLRQGWVYGYTF. The CDR3 DNA sequence: TGTGCCAGCAGTTTACGGCAGGGGTGGGTCTATGGCTACACCTTC.

In DNA form, the CDR3 reads TGTGCCAGCAGTAAACAGCTACGGGGCGAGCAGTACTTC. Its protein is CASSKQLRGEQYF. The chain employs TRBV6-6 and TRBJ2-7; perhaps TRBD2 as D (5 bases). The V end was cut by 5 bases, the J end by 6 bases, with 14 bases between. Germline V gene data show CDR1 as MNHNY and CDR2 as SVGAGI (reference sequence). The CDR3 totals 13 residues.

The chain couples TRBV2 to TRBJ1-5, with D perhaps matching TRBD1 (6 bases). Germline V gives CDR1 SNHLY, CDR2 FYNNEI. V shed 2 bases and J shed 6 bases, with 11 bases lying between them. CDR3 length: 14 amino acids. CDR3 nucleotides: TGTGCCAGCAGTGAACAGGGGCCGCGTCAGCCCCAGCATTTT. This translates into CASSEQGPRQPQHF.

This clone was counted between two and nine times. This chain uses TRBV27 with TRBJ1-6, with D unresolved. The CDR3 loop spans 14 amino acids. V lost 6 bases, J lost 7 bases, and 13 bases lay in between. Germline CDR1 is MNHEY and CDR2 is SMNVEV (reference sequence). DNA for the CDR3: TGTGCCAGCAGGACCTCCCGGGAGAATTCACCCCTCCACTTT. Translation gives CASRTSRENSPLHF.

This clone was counted once. The CDR3: CASSQIGGGASGDTQYF. The CDR3 bases are TGTGCCAGCAGCCAGATTGGCGGGGGGGCCTCGGGAGATACGCAGTATTTT. The chain combines TRBV3-1 (or the pseudogene TRBV3-2) with TRBJ2-3, with TRBD2 matching over 9 bases. This CDR3 has 17 amino acids. The V gene's germline CDR1 is LGHDT and CDR2 YNNKEL (reference sequence). Trimming removed 3 bases from V and 5 bases from J; junction bases left unmatched: 12.

The chain joins TRBV28 to TRBJ1-4; D possibly corresponds to TRBD1 (6 bases). This CDR3 comprises 14 residues. V lost 5 bases and J 4 bases, leaving 11 bases between the germline ends. CDR1 is MDHEN and CDR2 is SYDVKM in the germline V gene. The DNA of the CDR3 is TGTGCCAGCAGTGTAGAACAGGGTAATGAAAAACTGTTTTTT. This gives the protein CASSVEQGNEKLFF.

The chain joins TRBV27 to TRBJ2-3; 10 positions agree with TRBD2. The length of the CDR3 is 14 residues. Germline CDR1 MNHEY, CDR2 SMNVEV (reference sequence). The V gene end was trimmed by 5 bases and the J gene end by 6 bases; junction bases not matched to a gene: 5. The CDR3 region is CASSLGLAADTQYF. CDR3 sequence (DNA): TGTGCCAGCAGTCTAGGACTAGCGGCGGATACGCAGTATTTT.

The V and J genes are TRBV9 and TRBJ2-5; 7 bases line up with TRBD2. Trimming at V came to 0 bases and at J to 2 bases, leaving 4 bases not matched to a gene. This CDR3 has 15 residues. CDR1 and CDR2 from the germline V gene are SGDLS and YYNGEE. The CDR3 bases are TGTGCCAGCAGCGTAGCTGGGGGGGAACAAGAGACCCAGTACTTC. This sequence encodes CASSVAGGEQETQYF. Full variable domain (outside the CDR3, taken from reference TRBV9 and TRBJ2-5): DSGVTQTPKHLITATGQRVTLRCSPRSGDLSVYWYQQSLDQGLQFLIQYYNGEERAKGNILERFSAQQFPDLHSELNLSSLELGDSALYFCASSVAGGEQETQYFGPGTRLLVL.

The V gene is TRBV7-2, the J gene TRBJ1-2, with 7 bases identical to TRBD1. This CDR3 comprises 15 residues. Per germline, CDR1 SGHTA and CDR2 FQGNSA. After removal of 2 bases from V and 8 bases from J, the junction contained 11 bases not matched to a gene. CDR3 sequence reads: CASSLRDSTVRGYTF. The CDR3 DNA follows: TGTGCCAGCAGCTTACGGGACAGTACCGTTAGGGGCTACACCTTC.

V gene TRBV6-5 combines with J gene TRBJ1-6; 7 bases are a match to TRBD1. Trimming at V came to 4 bases and at J to 5 bases, leaving 5 bases not matched to a gene. The CDR3 sequence is 15 residues long. Germline CDR1 is MNHEY and CDR2 is SVGAGI. Here the CDR3 reads CASSLMGQNNSPLHF. Here the CDR3 DNA reads TGTGCCAGCAGTTTGATGGGACAGAATAATTCACCCCTCCACTTT.

The rearrangement joins TRBV3-1 (or the pseudogene TRBV3-2) to TRBJ1-5; 7 bases map to TRBD1. The junction had 8 bases not matched to a gene; V was cut back by 4 bases and J by 5 bases. Per the germline V gene, CDR1 is LGHDT and CDR2 is YNNKEL (reference sequence). This CDR3 comprises 15 residues. As DNA, the CDR3 is TGTGCCAGCAGCCTTCCTCAGGGGGATGATCAGCCCCAGCATTTT. Amino acid sequence: CASSLPQGDDQPQHF.

V is TRBV4-3 and J is TRBJ2-2, with 10 bases identical to TRBD1. The CDR3 covers 16 residues. J lost 6 bases, V lost 0 bases, and 4 bases had no gene match. Germline V gene data show CDR1 as LGHNA and CDR2 as YSLEER. The CDR3 bases are TGCGCCAGCAGCCAAGAAGGGACAGGGGTGCCCGGGGAGCTGTTTTTT. Amino acids: CASSQEGTGVPGELFF.

J is TRBJ1-3 and V is TRBV3-1 (or the pseudogene TRBV3-2); 8 nucleotides match TRBD1. CDR3 length equals 15 residues. Trimming took 4 bases from V and 7 from J; bases not matched to a gene: 9. Germline V gene lookup returns CDR1 LGHDT and CDR2 YNNKEL (reference sequence). The CDR3 reads CASSLPQGAGNTIYF. In nucleotides, the CDR3 is TGTGCCAGCAGCCTACCTCAGGGGGCAGGGAACACCATATATTTT.

This clone was observed a handful of times. The rearrangement uses TRBV19 and TRBJ1-2; D is unresolved. This CDR3 is 14 amino acids long. CDR1 LNHDA and CDR2 SQIVND come from the germline V gene (reference sequence). Trimming removed 5 bases at V and 5 bases at J, with 15 bases between. The CDR3 sequence: CASSRSVSVYGYTF. Written as DNA, the CDR3 is TGTGCCAGTAGTCGGTCAGTAAGCGTTTATGGCTACACCTTC. Filled out from reference TRBV19 and TRBJ1-2, the complete variable domain reads DGGITQSPKYLFRKEGQNVTLSCEQNLNHDAMYWYRQDPGQGLRLIYYSQIVNDFQKGDIAEGYSVSREKKESFPLTVTSAQKNPTAFYLCASSRSVSVYGYTFGSGTRLTVV.

V gene TRBV6-6 combines with J gene TRBJ1-2; 10 bases are shared with TRBD1. The junction had 6 bases not matched to a gene; V was cut back by 6 bases and J by 5 bases. Germline V gene sequence: CDR1 MNHNY, CDR2 SVGAGI (reference sequence). The CDR3 is 14 amino acids. The CDR3 DNA is TGTGCCAGCAGCGACAGGGGGCGCGGTTATGGCTACACCTTC. It translates to CASSDRGRGYGYTF.

The chain links TRBV4-3 to TRBJ1-2; D might be TRBD1 (5 bases). The CDR3 covers 17 residues. Germline V gene lookup returns CDR1 LGHNA and CDR2 YSLEER. Trimming removed 0 bases from V and 2 bases from J, with 16 bases in between. The CDR3 loop is CASSQDFGGYVNYGYTF. The CDR3 DNA is TGCGCCAGCAGCCAAGATTTCGGGGGTTATGTGAACTATGGCTACACCTTC.